One sample yielded the 13 T cell receptor beta chains listed below, sequenced in a study of cytomegalovirus exposure and HLA in healthy donors. The PCR used 60 Vbeta and 13 Jbeta primers. Assay: immunoSEQ multiplex PCR; the TCRdb copy retains only in-frame clones and omits some. The sample gives fewer than 75,000 clones, approximately 79% of which show up once; roughly 3% is in the top ten. The sample consisted of PBMCs. These TCRs come from a woman in her twenties or thirties in good health and CMV-seronegative.

This sequence joins TRBV5-6 and TRBJ1-5; D ambiguous. CDR1 and CDR2 from the germline V gene are SGHDT and YYEEEE. This CDR3 is 15 amino acids long. V was cut by 0 bases and J by 1 base, with 8 bases left in between. Written as DNA, the CDR3 is TGTGCCAGCAGCTTGGGTGGGAGGAGCAATCAGCCCCAGCATTTT. Protein: CASSLGGRSNQPQHF.

This clone was recorded a few times. This chain uses TRBV27 with TRBJ2-3, with D possibly matching TRBD2 (6 bases). The CDR3 runs 16 residues. V was cut by 5 bases and J by 0 bases, with 15 bases left in between. The germline gives CDR1 MNHEY, CDR2 SMNVEV (reference sequence). CDR3 region: CASSPSGLRSTDTQYF. Written as DNA, the CDR3 is TGTGCCAGCAGTCCGAGCGGGTTGAGGAGCACAGATACGCAGTATTTT.

The genes are TRBV6-1 and TRBJ2-7, with TRBD1 identical over 7 bases. Germline V gene data show CDR1 as MNHNS and CDR2 as SASEGT. The CDR3 length is 16 residues. Trimming at V came to 4 bases and at J to 0 bases, leaving 9 bases not matched to a gene. The DNA for the CDR3 is TGTGCCAGCAGTGCCCTAACAGGGGCCCCCTCCTACGAGCAGTACGTC. It codes for CASSALTGAPSYEQYV.

This sequence joins TRBV5-6 and TRBJ1-1, with 11 nucleotides matching TRBD1. The V gene's germline CDR1 is SGHDT and CDR2 YYEEEE. The J segment lost 7 bases and the V segment lost 4 bases, leaving 9 bases of the junction unmatched. The CDR3 has 15 residues. CDR3 in DNA: TGTGCCAGCAGCCAGAGGGACAGGGGGATTTTTGAAGCTTTCTTT. Protein sequence: CASSQRDRGIFEAFF.

The genes are TRBV7-3 and TRBJ2-5; the match to TRBD2 covers 10 bases. V was pared by 8 bases and J by 5 bases, with 17 bases of the junction left unmatched. The germline V gene encodes CDR1 SGHTA and CDR2 FQGTGA. This CDR3 spans 17 amino acids. This CDR3 is CASSPSGKLAGVETQYF. In nucleotides, the CDR3 is TGTGCCAGCTCCCCATCGGGGAAGCTAGCGGGAGTCGAGACCCAGTACTTC. The full variable domain, with the rest looked up from reference TRBV7-3 and TRBJ2-5, is GAGVSQTPSNKVTEKGKYVELRCDPISGHTALYWYRQSLGQGPEFLIYFQGTGAADDSGLPNDRFFAVRPEGSVSTLKIQRTERGDSAVYLCASSPSGKLAGVETQYFGPGTRLLVL.

The rearrangement uses TRBV7-9 and TRBJ2-7; D is ambiguous. The germline V gene has CDR1 SEHNR and CDR2 FQNEAQ (reference sequence). The ends were cut back, 7 bases at V and 6 bases at J, with 13 bases in the middle. The CDR3 is 12 residues long. DNA for the CDR3: TGTGCCAGCAACACCCCGACGGGCGAGCAGTACTTC. Its protein product is CASNTPTGEQYF.

This rearrangement joins TRBV11-3 to TRBJ1-3, with D hard to call. With 0 bases removed from V and 1 base from J, the gap between germline ends came to 16 bases. The CDR3 totals 18 residues. Germline values: CDR1 SGHNT, CDR2 YENEEA. The chain's CDR3 is CASSLEMGSTISGNTIYF. As DNA, the CDR3 is TGTGCCAGCAGCTTAGAAATGGGGAGCACCATTTCTGGAAACACCATATATTTT.

The V and J genes are TRBV4-2 and TRBJ2-1; TRBD2 agrees at 12 bases. Looked up from germline, CDR1 is LGHNA and CDR2 is YNFKEQ. J gave up 9 bases and V 0 bases, and 9 bases lay outside the gene matches. This CDR3 is built from 17 residues. The CDR3 reads CASSQEVASGGAGEQFF. In DNA, the CDR3 is TGTGCCAGCAGCCAAGAAGTAGCTAGCGGGGGGGCGGGTGAGCAGTTCTTC.

The chain couples TRBV2 to TRBJ1-4, with 10 bases aligning to TRBD1. From germline, CDR1 is SNHLY and CDR2 FYNNEI. V was pared by 6 bases and J by 8 bases, with 6 bases of the junction left unmatched. This CDR3 is built from 14 residues. CDR3 DNA sequence: TGTGCCAGCAGCGCTGACAGGGGGCGGGAAAAACTGTTTTTT. It is translated as CASSADRGREKLFF.

The gene calls are TRBV27 and TRBJ1-6; 9 bases map to TRBD1. The junction had 15 bases not matched to a gene; V was cut back by 8 bases and J by 10 bases. CDR1 is MNHEY, CDR2 SMNVEV, per germline (reference sequence). This CDR3 is 16 amino acids long. The CDR3 region is CASSDHPGQGNSPLHF. The CDR3 DNA reads TGTGCCAGCTCCGACCACCCGGGACAGGGTAACTCACCCCTCCACTTT.

The rearrangement joins TRBV2 to TRBJ1-4; 8 bases are shared with TRBD1. After removal of 7 bases from V and 5 bases from J, the junction contained 9 bases not matched to a gene. Germline V CDR1 and CDR2: SNHLY, FYNNEI. This CDR3 is 15 amino acids long. The CDR3 reads CASKAGTGQNEKLFF. The CDR3 bases are TGTGCCAGCAAAGCCGGGACAGGACAGAATGAAAAACTGTTTTTT.

This clone was detected only a few times. The gene calls are TRBV19 and TRBJ1-5; perhaps TRBD1 as D (5 bases). The CDR3 covers 14 residues. CDR1 is LNHDA, CDR2 SQIVND, per germline (reference sequence). V lost 0 bases, J lost 9 bases, and 12 bases lay in between. CDR3 in amino acids: CASSIDRDGGPQHF. The CDR3, as DNA: TGTGCCAGTAGTATAGATCGGGACGGGGGGCCCCAGCATTTT.

The chain recombines TRBV7-9 with TRBJ2-5; 11 positions agree with TRBD2. The J segment lost 5 bases and the V segment lost 5 bases, leaving 10 bases of the junction unmatched. This CDR3 is 16 amino acids long. Germline V lookup: CDR1 SEHNR, CDR2 FQNEAQ (reference sequence). The CDR3 DNA is TGTGCCAGCAGCCACAAAACTAGCGGGGGACGGGAGACCCAGTACTTC. It encodes CASSHKTSGGRETQYF.